These T cell receptor beta chains were read from a single sample in a study of Graves' ophthalmopathy and Graves' hyperthyroidism. Using its own MiXCR run on the multiplex PCR reads, TCRdb lists one record per CDR3 protein. Here the sample spans 900,000 to 1,200,000 distinct CDR3 sequences, roughly 35% being singletons. Sequenced: peripheral blood or thyroid tissue (not recorded which). These TCRs come from an adult man with Graves' hyperthyroidism. Both conserved end residues are part of each CDR3. The order of the fields is D gene, J gene, clone size, V gene, CDR3 DNA, CDR3 protein. D genes are given only for firm matches. The size field is filled for only some rows; it gives once, few, many or a size class.

-,TRBJ1-1,many,TRBV7-2,TGTGCCAGCAGCTTAATGCTGGGGGCGGTCGCTGAAGCTTTCTTT,CASSLMLGAVAEAFF
-,TRBJ1-2,many,TRBV20-1,TGCAGTGCTAGAGGATTTAGTTATGGCTACACCTTC,CSARGFSYGYTF
-,TRBJ1-1,many,TRBV2,TGTGCCAGCAGTGAGGGTTGGAGGGGGACTGAAGCTTTCTTT,CASSEGWRGTEAFF
-,TRBJ1-6,many,TRBV20-1,TGCAGTGCTAGATCATCCGGTTTCGGCTCACCCCTCCACTTT,CSARSSGFGSPLHF
-,TRBJ1-1,few,TRBV2,TGTGCCAGCAGTCTGGGAACGTTAGAAGAAGCTTTCTTT,CASSLGTLEEAFF
-,TRBJ1-5,-,TRBV15,TGTGCCACCAGCAGAGAGGTGGCCGGAAATCAGCCCCAGCATTTT,CATSREVAGNQPQHF
TRBD1,TRBJ1-2,once,TRBV19,TGTGCCAGTACTCTGACAGGGCGAAACTATGGCTACACCTTC,CASTLTGRNYGYTF
TRBD1,TRBJ2-7,many,TRBV29-1,TGCAGCGTCAAAGGACAGGGTGTTTTATACGAGCAGTACTTC,CSVKGQGVLYEQYF
-,TRBJ2-5,-,TRBV29-1,TGCAGCGTTGATCACGGGACGATAGAGACCCAGTACTTC,CSVDHGTIETQYF
TRBD1,TRBJ1-2,-,TRBV3-1,TGTGCCAGCAGGCCTTGGGACAGAGCCAAGGGCTACACCTTC,CASRPWDRAKGYTF
-,TRBJ1-3,many,TRBV15,TGTGCCACCAGCAGAGATCCAGGCCCCGACAGGTCTGGAAACACCATATATTTT,CATSRDPGPDRSGNTIYF
-,TRBJ1-1,many,TRBV7-2,TGTGCCAGCAGCTTTTCTCTGGTCGCTGAAGCTTTCTTT,CASSFSLVAEAFF
-,TRBJ2-7,-,TRBV25-1,TGTGCCAGCAGTGAAGAGGGCTACAATGAGCAGTACTTC,CASSEEGYNEQYF
TRBD1,TRBJ2-7,-,TRBV10-2,TGCGCCAGCAGTGTCTACGGGACAGGGTCATACGAGCAGTACTTC,CASSVYGTGSYEQYF
-,TRBJ2-5,-,TRBV28,TGTGCCAGCAGTGAGGTTTACGCCGCGTTCCGGGTATCAGAGACCCAGTACTTC,CASSEVYAAFRVSETQYF
-,TRBJ1-6,-,TRBV20-1,TGCAGTGCTAGCCGGTGGACCAATCAGCCCCTCCACTTT,CSASRWTNQPLHF
-,TRBJ1-1,many,TRBV15,TGTGCCACCAGCAGAGCCGGGGCACTGAACACTGAAGCTTTCTTT,CATSRAGALNTEAFF
-,TRBJ1-6,-,TRBV29-1,TGCAGCGTTGGTGCCATCAATAATTCACCCCTCCACTTT,CSVGAINNSPLHF
TRBD2,TRBJ2-1,-,TRBV7-9,TGTGCCAGCAGCCCCGCTAGCGGGCCAATCTACAATGAGCAGTTCTTC,CASSPASGPIYNEQFF
TRBD1,TRBJ1-2,-,TRBV20-1,TGCAGTGCTGATGGGACAGGGTATGGCTACACCTTC,CSADGTGYGYTF
-,TRBJ2-7,-,TRBV5-6,TGTGCCAGCAGCTCGGAGGATGGTGCCTACGAGCAGTACTTC,CASSSEDGAYEQYF
TRBD2,TRBJ2-7,few,TRBV20-1,TGCAGTGCTAGATTACGTGGCGGGAGGGCCATATACGAGCAGTACTTC,CSARLRGGRAIYEQYF
-,TRBJ2-2,many,TRBV19,TGTGCCAGTAAAAAGGGATCGGGAACCGGGGAGCTGTTTTTT,CASKKGSGTGELFF
-,TRBJ1-2,many,TRBV25-1,TGTGCCAGCAGTGAATGGGGATCCCTGGGCTACACCTTC,CASSEWGSLGYTF
-,TRBJ2-6,-,TRBV7-9,TGTGCCAGCAGTTTTGGTCCCGATTTAGCTGGGGCCAACGTCCTGACTTTC,CASSFGPDLAGANVLTF
-,TRBJ1-1,-,TRBV7-2,TGTGCCAGCAGCTCATTCTGGGACACTGAAGCTTTCTTT,CASSSFWDTEAFF
TRBD1,TRBJ1-3,few,TRBV7-9,TGTGCCAGCAGCTCCGACAGGGCCTCGCTTTTT,CASSSDRASLF
-,TRBJ2-2,-,TRBV29-1,TGCAGCGTTGTGGGCGGACAGATCTCGAACACCGGGGAGCTGTTTTTT,CSVVGGQISNTGELFF
-,TRBJ1-5,many,TRBV6-6,TGTGCCAGCAGTGGCGCTCGAAGGCGGGGACAGCCCCAGCATTTT,CASSGARRRGQPQHF
-,TRBJ2-7,few,TRBV4-1,TGCGCCAGCAGCCAGGGCCTTATGGGGTACGAGCAGTACTTC,CASSQGLMGYEQYF
-,TRBJ2-7,few,TRBV3-1,TGTGCCAGCAGCCAAGAATTCGACCTTTCCTACGAGCAGTACTTC,CASSQEFDLSYEQYF
TRBD1,TRBJ2-2,-,TRBV25-1,TGTGCCAGCAGTGACGGGACAGGGGGGAACACCGGGGAGCTGTTTTTT,CASSDGTGGNTGELFF
-,TRBJ2-5,many,TRBV14,TGTGCCAGCAGCCCCGTGGGCCACATCGAGACCCAGTACTTC,CASSPVGHIETQYF
TRBD1,TRBJ2-7,-,TRBV19,TGTGCCAGTAGCAGGACAGGGGGCTCCTACGAGAAGTACTTC,CASSRTGGSYEKYF
TRBD1,TRBJ1-2,-,TRBV25-1,TGTGCCAGCAGCTGGGGGGGACAGGATGATGGCTACACCTTC,CASSWGGQDDGYTF
-,TRBJ2-5,many,TRBV5-1,TGCGCCAGCAGCTTGGTCGACGGTTATTCGTACCAAGAGACCCAGTACTTC,CASSLVDGYSYQETQYF
-,TRBJ1-1,-,TRBV6-1,TGTGCCAGCAGCCCCGACCTGGACAGTATGAACACTGAAGCTTTCTTT,CASSPDLDSMNTEAFF
-,TRBJ1-5,many,TRBV2,TGTGCCAGCAGTGCATCATGGCAGAATAGCAATCAGCCCCAGCATTTT,CASSASWQNSNQPQHF
-,TRBJ2-7,many,TRBV5-1,TGCGCCAGCAGCTTGACGCAAGCCTACGAGCAGTACTTC,CASSLTQAYEQYF
-,TRBJ1-1,-,TRBV15,TGTGCCACCAGCGGGGGGGGGGGCACTGAAGCTTTCTTT,CATSGGGGTEAFF
TRBD1,TRBJ2-2,many,TRBV10-3,TGTGCCATCAGGACGGACAGGGTAACGAACACCGGGGAGCTGTTTTTT,CAIRTDRVTNTGELFF
-,TRBJ2-5,-,TRBV15,TGTGCCACCAGTCGTGGCGGGGCCGGGACAGTGGGGTACTTC,CATSRGGAGTVGYF
-,TRBJ1-1,-,TRBV6-7,TGTGCGGCGGAAGACTGGGTGAACACTGAAGCTTTCTTT,CAAEDWVNTEAFF
-,TRBJ1-1,-,TRBV20-1,TGCAGTGCTAGAGATCTTCGGGAGGTAGCTTTCTTT,CSARDLREVAFF
-,TRBJ2-7,-,TRBV9,TGTGCCAGCAGCCCAAGGACAGAAACTGCCTACAAGCAGTACTTC,CASSPRTETAYKQYF
-,TRBJ1-2,-,TRBV29-1,TGCAGCGTGCTCGCGGGGGGGGGCAGGGGCTATGGCTACACCTTC,CSVLAGGGRGYGYTF
-,TRBJ1-5,-,TRBV30,TGTGCCTGGACGACAGGAAACAATCAGCCCCAGCATTTT,CAWTTGNNQPQHF
-,TRBJ2-2,-,TRBV5-1,TGCGCCAGCAGCTTACAGGGCCTGCCGAGGGAGCTGTTTTTT,CASSLQGLPRELFF
TRBD2,TRBJ2-2,many,TRBV11-2,TGTGCCAGCAGCTGGGGACTAGCGAACACCGGGGAGCTGTTTTTT,CASSWGLANTGELFF
-,TRBJ1-2,-,TRBV6-2/TRBV6-3,TGTGCCAGCAGCCAAGACACCGGGACGCGTCTCTACTATGGCTACACCTTC,CASSQDTGTRLYYGYTF
-,TRBJ2-7,-,TRBV30,TGTGCCTGGAGTATGTCGGGGGACGAGCAGTACTTC,CAWSMSGDEQYF
-,TRBJ1-1,-,TRBV7-2,TGTGCCAGCAGACAAGATGGGTGGCAGACGAACACTGAAGCTTTCTTT,CASRQDGWQTNTEAFF